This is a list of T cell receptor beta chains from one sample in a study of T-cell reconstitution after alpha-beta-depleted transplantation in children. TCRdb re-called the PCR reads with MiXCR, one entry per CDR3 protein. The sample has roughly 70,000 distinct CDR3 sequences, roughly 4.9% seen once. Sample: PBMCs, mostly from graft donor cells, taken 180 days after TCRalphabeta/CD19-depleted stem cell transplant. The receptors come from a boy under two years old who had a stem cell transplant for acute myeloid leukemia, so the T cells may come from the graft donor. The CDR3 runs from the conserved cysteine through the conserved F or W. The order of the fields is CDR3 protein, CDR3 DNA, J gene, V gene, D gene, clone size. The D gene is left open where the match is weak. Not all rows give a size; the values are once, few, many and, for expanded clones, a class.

CASSYRAVVRTDTQYF TGTGCCAGCAGTTATAGGGCGGTAGTTCGGACAGATACGCAGTATTTT TRBJ2-3 TRBV12-3/TRBV12-4 NA many
CASSLLDRDEQFF TGCGCCAGCAGCCTTTTAGACAGGGATGAGCAGTTCTTC TRBJ2-1 TRBV5-1 TRBD1 many
CASSSYAGERASGGYTF TGTGCCAGCAGTTCCTATGCAGGGGAAAGGGCCTCTGGTGGCTACACCTTC TRBJ1-2 TRBV12-3/TRBV12-4 NA many
CASSPSGETQYF TGTGCCAGCAGCCCCAGTGGTGAGACCCAGTACTTC TRBJ2-5 TRBV3-1 NA many
CASSRQGINNEQFF TGCGCCAGCAGCAGACAGGGGATAAACAATGAGCAGTTCTTC TRBJ2-1 TRBV5-1 TRBD1 many
CASSLRGQPEAFF TGTGCCAGCAGCTTGAGGGGACAGCCTGAAGCTTTCTTT TRBJ1-1 TRBV5-8 TRBD1 many
CASSPPGSKNIQYF TGTGCCAGCAGCCCTCCCGGTAGCAAAAACATTCAGTACTTC TRBJ2-4 TRBV7-2 NA many
CAVQGYNEQFF TGCGCCGTACAGGGTTACAATGAGCAGTTCTTC TRBJ2-1 TRBV10-1 NA few
CASSQEQAAYNEQFF TGTGCCAGCAGCCAAGAGCAGGCTGCCTACAATGAGCAGTTCTTC TRBJ2-1 TRBV3-1 NA many
CSVRDGLATNEKLFF TGCAGCGTCCGGGACGGGCTGGCAACTAATGAAAAACTGTTTTTT TRBJ1-4 TRBV29-1 NA many
CASSLAATGSAYF TGTGCCAGCAGTTTGGCGGCCACAGGGTCTGCTTACTTC TRBJ2-7 TRBV27 NA many
CSAQQSNYGYTF TGCAGTGCCCAACAGAGTAACTATGGCTACACCTTC TRBJ1-2 TRBV20-1 NA many
CAFSWSNRYRDTPDNEQFF TGTGCCTTCAGTTGGTCCAACCGTTACCGGGACACACCTGACAATGAGCAGTTCTTC TRBJ2-1 TRBV2 NA few
CASSDRAWANVLTF TGTGCCAGCAGTGATAGGGCTTGGGCCAACGTCCTGACTTTC TRBJ2-6 TRBV2 NA many
CASRDWTGFSTDTQYF TGTGCCAGCAGGGACTGGACAGGTTTTAGCACAGATACGCAGTATTTT TRBJ2-3 TRBV2 TRBD1 many
CASNPGYANTGELFF TGCGCCAGCAACCCCGGGTACGCGAACACCGGGGAGCTGTTTTTT TRBJ2-2 TRBV5-1 NA many
CSARDPGNQETQYF TGCAGTGCTAGAGATCCCGGGAACCAAGAGACCCAGTACTTC TRBJ2-5 TRBV20-1 NA many
CATSRDFVPNQPQHF TGTGCCACCAGCAGAGATTTCGTCCCCAATCAGCCCCAGCATTTT TRBJ1-5 TRBV15 NA many
CASSIPNSVKYF TGTGCCAGCAGCATCCCAAACAGTGTAAAGTACTTC TRBJ2-5 TRBV7-8 NA many
CASSDRGGNQPQHF TGTGCCAGCAGCGACAGGGGAGGGAATCAGCCCCAGCATTTT TRBJ1-5 TRBV12-3/TRBV12-4 TRBD1 medium-sized
CASSLVLGTANTEAFF TGCGCCAGCAGCTTGGTACTCGGGACAGCGAACACTGAAGCTTTCTTT TRBJ1-1 TRBV5-1 TRBD1 many
CAISVLQGGFYGYTF TGTGCCATCAGTGTTCTTCAGGGGGGTTTCTATGGCTACACCTTC TRBJ1-2 TRBV10-3 TRBD1 many
CASSVVTSPSTDTQYF TGTGCCAGCAGCGTAGTAACTTCTCCATCCACAGATACGCAGTATTTT TRBJ2-3 TRBV9 NA NA
CASSSLVVGEQFF TGTGCCAGCAGCTCCCTAGTCGTGGGCGAGCAGTTCTTC TRBJ2-1 TRBV7-3 NA many
CASSQEPTGPYNEQFF TGCGCCAGCAGCCAAGAGCCGACAGGGCCCTACAATGAGCAGTTCTTC TRBJ2-1 TRBV4-3 TRBD1 many
CASSPSGLPNTEAFF TGTGCCAGCAGCCCCTCAGGACTGCCGAACACTGAAGCTTTCTTT TRBJ1-1 TRBV7-6 NA many
CAISRGSGDTEAFF TGTGCCATCAGCCGGGGTTCTGGGGACACTGAAGCTTTCTTT TRBJ1-1 TRBV10-3 NA many
CSARVGTSGGRGETQYF TGCAGTGCTAGAGTCGGGACTAGCGGGGGGAGGGGAGAGACCCAGTACTTC TRBJ2-5 TRBV20-1 TRBD2 many
CSVEGRGRGQFF TGCAGCGTTGAGGGGCGGGGTAGGGGGCAGTTCTTC TRBJ2-1 TRBV29-1 NA many
CASSSRRDRGETQYF TGTGCCAGCAGCTCCCGCCGGGACAGGGGTGAGACCCAGTACTTC TRBJ2-5 TRBV7-9 TRBD1 many
CASSRGWYTDTQYF TGTGCCAGCAGCCGGGGGTGGTACACAGATACGCAGTATTTT TRBJ2-3 TRBV5-5 NA many
CSALVGGGHNEQFF TGCAGTGCCTTGGTCGGGGGGGGGCACAATGAGCAGTTCTTC TRBJ2-1 TRBV20-1 TRBD2 many
CASSLDRGKEKLFF TGCGCCAGCAGCTTGGACAGGGGGAAGGAAAAACTGTTTTTT TRBJ1-4 TRBV5-1 TRBD1 many
CSARYPPGQATDTQYF TGCAGTGCTAGATATCCCCCGGGACAGGCAACAGATACGCAGTATTTT TRBJ2-3 TRBV20-1 TRBD1 many
CASSLARGTGNTIYF TGTGCCAGCAGTTTAGCGCGGGGGACTGGAAACACCATATATTTT TRBJ1-3 TRBV12-3/TRBV12-4 NA many
CSATGGPYNSPLHF TGCAGTGCTACAGGGGGCCCCTATAATTCACCCCTCCACTTT TRBJ1-6 TRBV20-1 TRBD1 many
CAISGDLSTDTQYF TGTGCCATCAGTGGGGACTTGAGCACAGATACGCAGTATTTT TRBJ2-3 TRBV10-3 NA many
CASSFSNTGELFF TGTGCCAGCAGTTTTTCCAACACCGGGGAGCTGTTTTTT TRBJ2-2 TRBV27 NA many
CASSSRVWANVLTF TGTGCCAGCAGTTCCCGTGTTTGGGCCAACGTCCTGACTTTC TRBJ2-6 TRBV6-5 NA many
CASTLQALNTEAFF TGTGCCAGCACCCTACAGGCCCTGAACACTGAAGCTTTCTTT TRBJ1-1 TRBV12-3/TRBV12-4 NA many
CASSRTGLEGYTF TGTGCCAGCAGTCGGACAGGGCTAGAAGGCTACACCTTC TRBJ1-2 TRBV6-1 TRBD1 many
CASSPREASGGNEQFF TGTGCCAGCAGCCCCCGTGAGGCTAGCGGGGGGAATGAGCAGTTCTTC TRBJ2-1 TRBV7-9 TRBD2 many
CASSLVSLLFQETQYF TGTGCCAGCAGTTTAGTGTCACTCCTCTTCCAAGAGACCCAGTACTTC TRBJ2-5 TRBV12-3/TRBV12-4 NA many
CASSPNSEQFF TGTGCCAGCAGCCCAAACTCGGAGCAGTTCTTC TRBJ2-1 TRBV2 NA many
CSVELFRDTYEQYF TGCAGCGTTGAATTGTTCAGAGATACCTACGAGCAGTACTTC TRBJ2-7 TRBV29-1 NA NA
CASSLRGNYNEQFF TGTGCCAGCAGCTTACGGGGCAATTACAATGAGCAGTTCTTC TRBJ2-1 TRBV7-9 NA many
CASGPGGLANYGYTF TGTGCCAGCGGCCCCGGGGGGCTCGCTAACTATGGCTACACCTTC TRBJ1-2 TRBV5-6 NA NA
CASSLPGPRGNTIYF TGTGCCAGCAGTCTCCCGGGGCCGAGGGGAAACACCATATATTTT TRBJ1-3 TRBV6-5 NA many